This TCR beta chain stems from a study of response to subunit inactivated influenza vaccine. TCRdb re-called the RT-PCR reads through MiXCR, storing one row per CDR3 protein. Among about 570,000 distinct CDR3 sequences listed, roughly 10% were seen once. This CDR3 comprises 15 residues. The germline V gene encodes CDR1 SGHTA and CDR2 FQGNSA. Between the trimmed V and J ends, which lost 2 bases and 0 bases, there was a span of 8 bases. In addition, the sample was reused for a study of T cells expressing NK-cell markers. That work adds: The cDNA for TCR beta came from 5'RACE template switching with UMIs.

V and J are TRBV7-2 and TRBJ1-5, with D uncertain. This material consisted of PBMCs from blood, taken on the day of vaccination. The clonotype was recovered from a man in his fifties or sixties who received an inactivated influenza vaccine. CDR3 coding DNA: TGTGCCAGCAGCTTAATAGGGTATAGCAATCAGCCCCAGCATTTT. Protein sequence: CASSLIGYSNQPQHF. Using reference TRBV7-2 and TRBJ1-5 for the parts outside the CDR3, the full variable domain is GAGVSQSPSNKVTEKGKDVELRCDPISGHTALYWYRQSLGQGLEFLIYFQGNSAPDKSGLPSDRFSAERTGGSVSTLTIQRTQQEDSAVYLCASSLIGYSNQPQHFGDGTRLSIL.